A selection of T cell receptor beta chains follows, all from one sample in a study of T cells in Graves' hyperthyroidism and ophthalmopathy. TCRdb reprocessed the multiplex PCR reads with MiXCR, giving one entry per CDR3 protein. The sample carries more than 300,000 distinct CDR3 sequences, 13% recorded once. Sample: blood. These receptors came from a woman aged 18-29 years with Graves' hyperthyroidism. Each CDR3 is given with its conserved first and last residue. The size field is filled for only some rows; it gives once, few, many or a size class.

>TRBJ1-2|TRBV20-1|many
CSASPGGGAKDGYTF
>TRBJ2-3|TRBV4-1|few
CASSQGPRTSGKTDTQYF
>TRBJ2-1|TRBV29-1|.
CSVVGGTAGESYNEQFF
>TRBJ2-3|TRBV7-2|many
CASSQRTGTQYF
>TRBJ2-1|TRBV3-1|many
CASSPFPAGTYNEQFF
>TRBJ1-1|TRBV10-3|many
CAISESTGTEAFF
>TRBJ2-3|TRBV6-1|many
CASSQDYYTDTQYF
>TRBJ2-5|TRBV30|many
CAWSAGLAEQETQYF
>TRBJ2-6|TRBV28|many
CASSVLEAGANVLTF
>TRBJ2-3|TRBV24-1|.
CATGGQPNLDTQYF
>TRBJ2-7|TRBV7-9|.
CASSLSKSGVPYEQYF